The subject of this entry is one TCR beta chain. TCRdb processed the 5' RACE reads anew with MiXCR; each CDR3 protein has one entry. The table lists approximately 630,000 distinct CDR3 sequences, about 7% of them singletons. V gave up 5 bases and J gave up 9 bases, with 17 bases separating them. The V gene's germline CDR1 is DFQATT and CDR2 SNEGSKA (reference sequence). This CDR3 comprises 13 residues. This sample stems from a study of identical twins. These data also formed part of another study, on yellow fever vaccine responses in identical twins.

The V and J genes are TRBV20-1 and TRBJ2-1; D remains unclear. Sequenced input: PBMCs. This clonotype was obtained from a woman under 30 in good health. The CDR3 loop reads CSALNFRVVEQFF. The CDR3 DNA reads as TGCAGTGCTTTGAACTTTCGGGTGGTTGAGCAGTTCTTC.